The sequence of this T cell receptor beta chain was determined in a study of human T cells and chemical hapten exposure. From the RACE reads, TCRdb called clonotypes with MiXCR, one entry per CDR3 protein. The sample contains about 260,000 distinct CDR3 sequences, about 9% of which appear only once. About this clonotype itself: Its antigen is as yet unknown.

Sample time point: pre-sensitization, week 0. Sample treatment: therapeutic diphenylcyclopropenone sensitization with weekly scalp DPC. Study observations and caveats: The study found expanded TCRs formed significantly more large CDR3 similarity clusters than controls. The donor cohort had alopecia, so its immune response may not match that of healthy people.

Looked up from germline, CDR1 is MNHEY and CDR2 is SVGEGT. The CDR3 sequence is 12 residues long. The V end lost 5 bases, the J end lost 5 bases, and 7 bases lay between the germline ends. This sequence joins TRBV6-2 or TRBV6-3 and TRBJ2-1; D uncertain. The sequenced sample was whole blood, obtained in connection with sensitization to the hapten diphenylcyclopropenone (DPC). The clonotype originates from a woman in her 40s with alopecia areata. Some clones in this sample may be carry-over from other donors' samples. The DNA for the CDR3 is TGTGCCAGCAGTAAGCAAAACAATGAGCAGTTCTTC. Translation gives CASSKQNNEQFF.